These 7 T cell receptor beta chains came from one sample sequenced in a study of neurological immune-mediated disorders. The time point was: longitudinal time-point 2. Via MiXCR, TCRdb re-called the 5' RACE reads, giving one row per CDR3 protein. There are 80,000 to 100,000 distinct CDR3 sequences in the sample; approximately 6% occur only once, and 7.9% lies in the top ten. Sequenced material: PBMCs. The origin of the receptors is a woman aged 55 to 70 with multiple sclerosis.

This clonotype occurred many times. The chain combines TRBV10-3 with TRBJ2-7; D possibly corresponds to TRBD2 (5 bases). The CDR3 consists of 14 residues. The germline V gene encodes CDR1 ENHRY and CDR2 SYGVKD. The ends were cut back, 3 bases at V and 0 bases at J, with 9 bases in the middle. CDR3 residues: CAISERGSSYEQYF. CDR3 sequence (DNA): TGTGCCATCAGTGAACGGGGAAGCTCCTACGAGCAGTACTTC.

This clonotype was seen at least ten times. The rearrangement joins TRBV3-1 to TRBJ1-1, with 10 positions matching TRBD1. This CDR3 spans 14 amino acids. CDR1 is LGHDT, CDR2 YNNKEL, per germline (reference sequence). V lost 5 bases and J lost 11; bases outside the gene matches: 11. In DNA, the CDR3 is TGTGCCAGCAGCTATGGGACAGGGGAGCTTCGTGCTTTCTTT. It codes for CASSYGTGELRAFF.

The V call is TRBV29-1, the J call TRBJ1-3, with D uncertain. V lost 4 bases, J lost 3 bases, and 13 bases lay in between. Per the germline V gene, CDR1 is SQVTM and CDR2 is ANQGSEA. The CDR3 runs 14 residues. Written as DNA, the CDR3 is TGCAGCGTTGGCGGAGGGTCCTTTGGAAACACCATATATTTT. Protein sequence: CSVGGGSFGNTIYF.

This chain joins TRBV12-3 or TRBV12-4 and TRBJ1-2; D remains unclear. The CDR3 spans 13 residues. V was shortened by 4 bases and J by 4 bases, with 10 bases between the two germline ends. The CDR3 is CASSYRTVYGYTF. In nucleotides, the CDR3 is TGTGCCAGCAGTTATAGGACGGTCTATGGCTACACCTTC.

This clonotype was seen many times. The chain has TRBV10-3 and TRBJ2-1, with 7 positions matching TRBD1. The CDR3 totals 16 residues. Trimming took 4 bases from V and 1 from J; bases not matched to a gene: 7. Germline CDR1 is ENHRY and CDR2 is SYGVKD. The CDR3 reads CAISGSGQESYNEQFF. The CDR3 bases are TGTGCCATCAGTGGAAGTGGACAGGAGTCCTACAATGAGCAGTTCTTC.

This clonotype was picked up many times. The rearrangement links TRBV13 to TRBJ2-1; 11 bases are a match to TRBD2. The J segment lost 2 bases and the V segment lost 2 bases, leaving 8 bases of the junction unmatched. The CDR3 contains 18 residues. CDR1 is PRHDT and CDR2 is FYEKMQ in the germline V gene (reference sequence). CDR3 loop: CASSLFASGGLPYNEQFF. CDR3 coding DNA: TGTGCCAGCAGCTTATTCGCTAGCGGGGGGCTCCCCTACAATGAGCAGTTCTTC.

This clonotype came up many times. This chain uses TRBV5-1 with TRBJ2-5, with 8 bases fitting TRBD1. Germline CDR1 is SGHRS and CDR2 is YFSETQ. The CDR3 sequence is 14 residues long. V was pared by 3 bases and J by 5 bases, with 6 bases of the junction left unmatched. The CDR3 DNA reads TGCGCCAGCAGCTCCTCAGGGGGCTTGGAGACCCAGTACTTC. Translation gives CASSSSGGLETQYF. Full variable domain (outside the CDR3, taken from reference TRBV5-1 and TRBJ2-5): KAGVTQTPRYLIKTRGQQVTLSCSPISGHRSVSWYQQTPGQGLQFLFEYFSETQRNKGNFPGRFSGRQFSNSRSEMNVSTLELGDSALYLCASSSSGGLETQYFGPGTRLLVL.